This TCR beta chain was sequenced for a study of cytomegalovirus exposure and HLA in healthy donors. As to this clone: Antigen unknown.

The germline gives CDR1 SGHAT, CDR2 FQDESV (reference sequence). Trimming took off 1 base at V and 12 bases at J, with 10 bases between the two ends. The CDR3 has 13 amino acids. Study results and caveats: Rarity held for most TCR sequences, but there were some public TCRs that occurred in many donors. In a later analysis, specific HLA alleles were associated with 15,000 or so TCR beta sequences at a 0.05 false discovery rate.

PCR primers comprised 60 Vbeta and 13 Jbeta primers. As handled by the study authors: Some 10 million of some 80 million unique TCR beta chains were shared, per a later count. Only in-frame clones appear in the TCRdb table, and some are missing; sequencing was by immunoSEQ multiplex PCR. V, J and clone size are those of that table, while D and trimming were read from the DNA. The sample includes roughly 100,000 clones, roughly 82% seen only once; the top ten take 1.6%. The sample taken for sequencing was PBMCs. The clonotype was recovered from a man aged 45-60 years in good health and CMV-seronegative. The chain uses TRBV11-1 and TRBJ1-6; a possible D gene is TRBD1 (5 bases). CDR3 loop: CASSLDLGQPLHF. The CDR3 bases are TGTGCCAGCAGCTTAGATCTCGGACAACCCCTCCACTTT. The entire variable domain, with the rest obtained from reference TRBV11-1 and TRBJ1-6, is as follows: EAEVAQSPRYKITEKSQAVAFWCDPISGHATLYWYRQILGQGPELLVQFQDESVVDDSQLPKDRFSAERLKGVDSTLKIQPAELGDSAMYLCASSLDLGQPLHFGNGTRLTVT.